Listed below are T cell receptor beta chains from one sample, sequenced in a study of OX40 agonist ivuxolimab in advanced cancers. Sequenced by immunoSEQ multiplex PCR; TCRdb stores in-frame clones only, minus some. Among about 88,000 clones listed, about 85% were seen once. The source was CD4+ or CD8+ T cells sorted from blood, collected in a trial of the OX40 agonist ivuxolimab. These receptors were obtained from an adult with an advanced solid tumor such as melanoma, head and neck, liver or kidney cancer. Each CDR3 is given with its conserved first and last residue. The D gene is left open where the match is weak. Clone size is shown for a subset of rows, as once, few, many or a class of expanded clone.

J,D,V,size,length,CDR3,DNA
TRBJ2-2,TRBD2,TRBV4-2,-,17,CATGVVGAGVNTGELFF,TGTGCCACCGGCGTCGTTGGAGCGGGAGTTAACACCGGGGAGCTGTTTTTT
TRBJ2-1,TRBD2,TRBV6-1,-,15,CASTAGTSGYNEQFF,TGTGCCAGCACAGCGGGGACTAGCGGTTACAATGAGCAGTTCTTC
TRBJ2-4,TRBD1,TRBV28,-,18,CASSWVPGQGVAKNIQYF,TGTGCCAGCAGTTGGGTACCGGGACAGGGGGTGGCCAAAAACATTCAGTACTTC
TRBJ2-7,-,TRBV11-3,once,16,CASSLDGATPSNEQYF,TGTGCCAGCAGCTTAGATGGGGCGACTCCCTCGAACGAGCAGTACTTC
TRBJ1-2,-,TRBV5-1,few,11,CASRGAYGYTF,TGCGCCAGCAGGGGGGCGTATGGCTACACCTTC
TRBJ2-1,-,TRBV7-9,-,12,CASSFFGDEQFF,TGTGCCAGCAGCTTTTTTGGTGATGAGCAGTTCTTC
TRBJ2-1,-,TRBV9,-,17,CASSPNRGFVRNNEQFF,TGTGCCAGCAGCCCCAATAGGGGGTTTGTCCGGAACAATGAGCAGTTCTTC
TRBJ2-7,-,TRBV27,-,12,CASSFLGDEQYF,TGTGCCAGCAGTTTTTTGGGGGACGAGCAGTACTTC
TRBJ2-3,-,TRBV11-3,-,13,CASNFKGSGTQYF,TGTGCCAGCAACTTCAAGGGGAGTGGTACGCAGTATTTT
TRBJ2-7,-,TRBV28,-,12,CASSLSYYEQYF,TGTGCCAGCAGTTTATCCTACTACGAGCAGTACTTC
TRBJ2-7,-,TRBV28,-,14,CATSPPDWAYEQYF,TGTGCCACCTCCCCCCCGGACTGGGCCTACGAGCAGTACTTC
TRBJ2-5,TRBD1,TRBV5-1,-,15,CASSLGGQGAETQYF,TGCGCCAGCAGCTTGGGGGGACAGGGGGCAGAGACCCAGTACTTC
TRBJ2-7,TRBD2,TRBV28,-,15,CASSSSGRATYEQYF,TGTGCCAGCAGTTCCAGCGGGAGGGCAACCTACGAGCAGTACTTC
TRBJ2-2,TRBD2,TRBV4-3,-,16,CASSQDLGEGTGELFF,TGCGCCAGCAGCCAAGATCTAGGGGAGGGGACCGGGGAGCTGTTTTTT
TRBJ2-2,-,TRBV30,-,11,CATRTERELFF,TGTGCCACTAGGACCGAGCGGGAGCTGTTTTTT
TRBJ2-1,-,TRBV28,-,15,CAQLGTGHTYNEQFF,TGTGCCCAGCTGGGCACGGGCCACACCTACAATGAGCAGTTCTTC
TRBJ2-3,-,TRBV7-2,few,14,CASSQDSLTDTQYF,TGTGCCAGCAGCCAAGACAGCCTCACAGATACGCAGTATTTT
TRBJ2-7,TRBD1,TRBV10-3,-,18,CAISESTRRDRPSYEQYF,TGTGCCATCAGTGAGTCGACTCGCCGGGACAGACCCTCCTACGAGCAGTACTTC
TRBJ1-1,-,TRBV2,-,16,CASTPLTGFETTEAFF,TGTGCCAGCACCCCTTTGACAGGATTTGAGACCACTGAAGCTTTCTTT